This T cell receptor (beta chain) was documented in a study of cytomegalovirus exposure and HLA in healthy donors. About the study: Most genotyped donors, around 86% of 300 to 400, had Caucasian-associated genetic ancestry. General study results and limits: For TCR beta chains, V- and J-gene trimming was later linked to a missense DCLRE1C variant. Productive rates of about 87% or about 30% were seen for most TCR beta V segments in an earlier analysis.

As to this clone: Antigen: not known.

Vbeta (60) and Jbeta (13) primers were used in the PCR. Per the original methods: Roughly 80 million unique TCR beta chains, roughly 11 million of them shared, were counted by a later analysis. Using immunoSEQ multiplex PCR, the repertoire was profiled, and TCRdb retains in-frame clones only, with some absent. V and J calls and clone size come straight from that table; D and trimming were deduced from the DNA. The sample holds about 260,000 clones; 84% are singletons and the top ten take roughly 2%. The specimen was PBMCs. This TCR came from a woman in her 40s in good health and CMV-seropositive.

CDR3 residues: CASRPDRYDQPQHF. CDR3 nucleotide sequence: TGTGCCAGCAGACCGGACAGGTATGATCAGCCCCAGCATTTT. J is TRBJ1-5 and V is TRBV4-2; 7 nucleotides agree with TRBD1. Germline CDR1 reads LGHNA; CDR2 reads YNFKEQ. With V trimmed by 6 bases and J by 5 bases, 7 bases remained unmatched. The CDR3 spans 14 residues.